These T cell receptor beta chains were read from a single sample in a study of T-cell reconstitution after alpha-beta-depleted transplantation in children. MiXCR, applied by TCRdb to the PCR reads, yields one record per CDR3 protein. The sample has about a million distinct CDR3 sequences, roughly 29% seen once. The specimen was PBMCs, mostly from graft donor cells, collected 360 days after TCRalphabeta/CD19-depleted stem cell transplant. The receptors derive from a boy in the first two years of life who had a stem cell transplant for SCID, so the T cells may come from the graft donor. Both conserved end residues are part of each CDR3. The D gene is left open where the match is weak. Some rows have no size entry. The others give once, few or many, or a class for an expanded clone.

d_call,j_call,clone_size,v_call,cdr3_aa,cdr3_nt
.,TRBJ2-3,few,TRBV5-1,CASGPWDGGFTDTQYF,TGCGCCAGCGGACCTTGGGACGGAGGCTTCACAGATACGCAGTATTTT
TRBD2,TRBJ2-1,many,TRBV12-3/TRBV12-4,CASRWTSGDEQFF,TGTGCCAGCAGATGGACTAGCGGGGATGAGCAGTTCTTC
.,TRBJ1-2,.,TRBV9,CASSQLGVGGYGYTF,TGTGCCAGCAGCCAATTAGGGGTAGGAGGATACGGCTACACCTTC
TRBD1,TRBJ2-3,many,TRBV5-6,CASSRGQASTDTQYF,TGTGCCAGCAGCCGGGGACAGGCGAGCACAGATACGCAGTATTTT
.,TRBJ2-1,.,TRBV3-1,CASSTLTEQFF,TGTGCCAGCAGCACCTTGACCGAGCAGTTCTTC
TRBD1,TRBJ2-3,few,TRBV4-2,CASSPDRDRGGDTQYF,TGTGCCAGCAGCCCAGACCGGGACAGGGGGGGAGATACGCAGTATTTT
TRBD2,TRBJ2-1,few,TRBV9,CASSVGALAAYNEQFF,TGTGCCAGCAGCGTAGGGGCTCTAGCGGCCTACAATGAGCAGTTCTTC
TRBD2,TRBJ2-2,few,TRBV5-6,CASSLAASGGPLSQNTGELFF,TGTGCCAGCAGCTTGGCGGCTAGCGGGGGACCGCTTTCCCAGAACACCGGGGAGCTGTTTTTT
TRBD2,TRBJ2-5,.,TRBV20-1,CSARDGGVVRETQYF,TGCAGTGCTAGAGATGGGGGGGTAGTAAGAGAGACCCAGTACTTC
.,TRBJ2-2,.,TRBV11-1,CASSDAMGSLRLNTGELFF,TGTGCCAGCAGCGACGCCATGGGCAGCCTCCGACTGAACACCGGGGAGCTGTTTTTT
.,TRBJ2-1,.,TRBV28,CASSSPTGAGFNEQFF,TGTGCCAGCAGTTCGCCAACAGGGGCGGGATTCAATGAGCAGTTCTTC
.,TRBJ2-3,.,TRBV29-1,CSWWGLDTQYF,TGCAGCTGGTGGGGCTTAGATACGCAGTATTTT
TRBD1,TRBJ2-5,.,TRBV24-1,CATSDHPRDRGETQYF,TGTGCCACCAGTGATCACCCCCGGGACAGGGGCGAGACCCAGTACTTC
TRBD1,TRBJ1-6,few,TRBV7-9,CASSAPTGYGGTLHF,TGTGCCAGCAGCGCCCCGACAGGGTACGGTGGAACCCTCCACTTT
.,TRBJ2-2,once,TRBV20-1,CSASLSGATGELFF,TGCAGTGCTAGCTTGTCGGGGGCGACCGGGGAGCTGTTTTTT
.,TRBJ2-7,few,TRBV29-1,CSAVIGISYEQYF,TGCAGCGCAGTAATCGGCATTTCCTACGAGCAGTACTTC
.,TRBJ2-1,once,TRBV3-1,CASCQRRPLLGQFF,TGTGCCTCCTGCCAACGACGACCACTATTGGGGCAGTTCTTC
TRBD2,TRBJ2-1,few,TRBV4-3,CASSHLSGGDNEQFF,TGCGCCAGCAGCCACCTTAGCGGGGGTGACAATGAGCAGTTCTTC
.,TRBJ2-3,few,TRBV6-2/TRBV6-3,CASSYWTAFTDTQYF,TGTGCCAGCAGTTACTGGACGGCCTTCACAGATACGCAGTATTTT
TRBD1,TRBJ2-7,few,TRBV3-1,CASSQLPGQGTEPYEQYF,TGTGCCAGCAGCCAACTTCCGGGACAGGGTACGGAGCCCTACGAGCAGTACTTC
.,TRBJ2-1,once,TRBV10-3,CAISEWLAPPNNEQFF,TGTGCCATCAGTGAGTGGCTAGCGCCCCCAAACAATGAGCAGTTCTTC
.,TRBJ2-3,few,TRBV9,CASSGGPRPGTDTQYF,TGTGCCAGCAGCGGAGGCCCGCGCCCGGGCACAGATACGCAGTATTTT